This record looks at one T cell receptor (beta chain) sequence and its context. CDR1 and CDR2 (germline): SQVTM, ANQGSEA. This CDR3 comprises 15 residues. After removal of 5 bases from V and 0 bases from J, the junction contained 5 bases not matched to a gene. TCRdb's table, derived via immunoSEQ multiplex PCR, lists solely in-frame clones and lacks some. Of roughly 24,000 clones in the sample, 75% to 90% were seen once. Patients were diagnosed with urothelial carcinoma, either locally advanced or metastatic. This specimen comes from a study of PD-L1 blockade in urothelial cancer. Study-wide background: Most of the 29 patients were men who had bladder-origin urothelial cancer. Blood analysis was done at 3 weeks (second dose) and 6 weeks after treatment began. The median T cell count in blood samples was 141,255.

Specimen: PBMCs, collected around atezolizumab (anti-PD-L1) treatment. This clonotype was sampled from a man between 60 and 75 years old with urothelial cancer. V usage is TRBV29-1 and J usage is TRBJ2-5, with 11 nucleotides matching TRBD2. The CDR3 bases are TGCAGCGTTCAGTCTAGCGGGGGGTACCAAGAGACCCAGTACTTC. Its protein is CSVQSSGGYQETQYF.